A single sample gave rise to the 30 T cell receptor beta chains below, sequenced in a study of cytomegalovirus exposure and HLA in healthy donors. In the PCR, 60 Vbeta and 13 Jbeta primers were used. TCRdb's table, derived via immunoSEQ multiplex PCR, lists solely in-frame clones and lacks some. Among approximately 110,000 clones listed, around 70% were seen once. Material: PBMCs. These receptors were taken from a middle-aged woman in good health and CMV-seropositive.

The count of this clone is one. The V gene is TRBV19, the J gene TRBJ2-7; D possibly corresponds to TRBD2 (6 bases). With 5 bases removed from V and 3 bases from J, the gap between germline ends came to 20 bases. The germline gives CDR1 LNHDA, CDR2 SQIVND (reference sequence). The length of the CDR3 is 16 residues. Written as DNA, the CDR3 is TGTGCCAGTAGTTCTGGGAGAGGGACTGAACTCTACGAGCAGTACTTC. This sequence encodes CASSSGRGTELYEQYF.

The chain uses TRBV11-1 and TRBJ2-7; D might be TRBD1 (6 bases). Germline-derived CDR1 and CDR2 are SGHAT and FQDESV (reference sequence). V lost 6 bases and J 6 bases, leaving 18 bases between the germline ends. This CDR3 spans 14 amino acids. The CDR3 sequence is CASSRDIRISEQYF. CDR3 sequence (DNA): TGTGCCAGCAGTAGGGACATTCGGATTTCCGAGCAGTACTTC.

The chain couples TRBV11-2 to TRBJ1-2; no reliable D call. V was clipped by 5 bases and J by 4 bases, with 17 bases between them. Germline V gene lookup returns CDR1 SGHAT and CDR2 FQNNGV. This CDR3 contains 15 residues. The CDR3 spells CASSHPSGGTYGYTF. DNA of the CDR3: TGTGCCAGCAGCCACCCAAGTGGCGGAACCTATGGCTACACCTTC.

This clone was seen more than once but under ten times. The chain employs TRBV7-9 and TRBJ1-1; D not certain. The CDR3 length is 14 residues. Per the germline V gene, CDR1 is SEHNR and CDR2 is FQNEAQ (reference sequence). With 1 base removed from V and 6 bases from J, the gap between germline ends came to 12 bases. This CDR3 reads CASSLVEGIAEAFF. The DNA for the CDR3 is TGTGCCAGCAGCTTAGTGGAGGGTATCGCTGAAGCTTTCTTT.

The V gene is TRBV7-2, the J gene TRBJ2-5, with TRBD2 matching over 10 bases. The V gene end was trimmed by 6 bases and the J gene end by 11 bases; junction bases not matched to a gene: 12. CDR3 length: 14 amino acids. Germline lookup yields CDR1 SGHTA and CDR2 FQGNSA. The chain's CDR3 is CASSSKAGGPEQYF. CDR3 sequence (DNA): TGTGCCAGCAGTTCAAAAGCGGGGGGGCCAGAGCAGTACTTC.

The CDR3 nucleotides read TGTGCCAGCAGTTTGAAAGGGGATCAGCCCCAGCATTTT. It yields the protein CASSLKGDQPQHF. The chain has TRBV27 and TRBJ1-5, with D possibly being TRBD1 (5 bases). Trimming cost V 3 bases and J 5 bases, with 8 bases left between them. Germline CDR1 reads MNHEY; CDR2 reads SMNVEV (reference sequence). The CDR3 totals 13 residues.

The chain joins TRBV6-5 to TRBJ1-3; no clear D gene. This CDR3 contains 16 residues. The V gene's germline CDR1 is MNHEY and CDR2 SVGAGI. Between the trimmed V and J ends, which lost 0 bases and 0 bases, there was a span of 9 bases. CDR3 sequence: CASSYSRKSSGNTIYF. The CDR3 DNA follows: TGTGCCAGCAGTTACTCGCGCAAGAGCTCTGGAAACACCATATATTTT.

The V gene is TRBV2, the J gene TRBJ1-6; TRBD1 might be the D (5 bases). This CDR3 has 15 residues. V was shortened by 7 bases and J by 7 bases, with 17 bases between the two germline ends. The V gene's germline CDR1 is SNHLY and CDR2 FYNNEI. DNA for the CDR3: TGTGCCAGCACCCCTCCGGGACTGATAAATTCACCCCTCCACTTT. Translating gives CASTPPGLINSPLHF.

This chain connects TRBV18 to TRBJ2-7; D is undetermined. The germline CDR1 and CDR2 sequences are KGHSH and LQKENI. The CDR3 runs 14 residues. The germline V and J ends were trimmed by 0 bases and 5 bases, with 11 bases remaining between them. The CDR3 loop reads CASSPPEERNEQYF. The CDR3 region has the DNA TGTGCCAGCTCACCACCTGAAGAGCGCAACGAGCAGTACTTC.

V and J are TRBV1 and TRBJ2-7; no check of the table's D call, TRBD2, against the DNA was made. TRBV1 is deemed a pseudogene. The CDR3 is 12 amino acids. CDR3 amino acids: CTSSQDSDEQYF. In nucleotides, the CDR3 is TGCACCAGCAGCCAAGATAGTGACGAGCAGTACTTC.

This chain joins TRBV11-1 and TRBJ1-1; no clear D. The ends were cut back, 8 bases at V and 7 bases at J, with 14 bases in the middle. The CDR3 is made up of 12 amino acids. The germline CDR1 and CDR2 sequences are SGHAT and FQDESV (reference sequence). The CDR3 reads CASGSTGNEAFF. The CDR3 DNA follows: TGTGCCAGCGGGTCGACGGGGAATGAAGCTTTCTTT.

The genes are TRBV19 and TRBJ1-2; TRBD1 matches at 7 bases. Trimming removed 4 bases from V and 2 bases from J; junction bases left unmatched: 4. CDR1 LNHDA and CDR2 SQIVND come from the germline V gene (reference sequence). The CDR3 has 14 amino acids. The CDR3 loop is CASSNLQGNYGYTF. In DNA, the CDR3 is TGTGCCAGTAGTAACTTACAGGGGAACTATGGCTACACCTTC.

A few counts support this clone. The J gene is TRBJ1-1, the V gene TRBV18; a possible D gene is TRBD1 (6 bases). Germline V lookup: CDR1 KGHSH, CDR2 LQKENI. Trimming stripped 4 bases from V and 1 base from J, with 10 bases between. The CDR3 runs 14 residues. The CDR3 DNA sequence: TGTGCCAGCTCACAAGTGACAGGGAACACTGAAGCTTTCTTT. Translating it yields CASSQVTGNTEAFF.

This rearrangement joins TRBV18 to TRBJ1-1; D is uncertain. Trimming took off 0 bases at V and 10 bases at J, with 9 bases between the two ends. The CDR3 length is 12 residues. Germline loops: CDR1 KGHSH, CDR2 LQKENI. This chain's CDR3 is CASSPPKRGAFF. The DNA for the CDR3 is TGTGCCAGCTCACCACCGAAGAGAGGAGCTTTCTTT.

The chain joins TRBV6-6 to TRBJ2-5; 11 positions agree with TRBD1. This CDR3 is built from 15 residues. CDR1 and CDR2 from the germline V gene are MNHNY and SVGAGI (reference sequence). Trimming at V came to 7 bases and at J to 5 bases, leaving 9 bases not matched to a gene. CDR3 region: CASTRGTGGRETQYF. The CDR3 nucleotides are TGTGCCAGCACTAGAGGGACAGGGGGACGGGAGACCCAGTACTTC.

This clone came up a few times. The J gene is TRBJ2-5, the V gene TRBV4-1; TRBD1 aligns across 7 bases. The CDR3 has 16 residues. The germline V gene encodes CDR1 MGHRA and CDR2 YSYEKL. Losses at the gene ends were 2 bases for V and 0 bases for J; bases not matched to a gene: 6. CDR3 residues: CASSQPADRDQETQYF. CDR3 bases: TGCGCCAGCAGCCAACCGGCTGACAGGGACCAAGAGACCCAGTACTTC.

The rearrangement uses TRBV7-9 and TRBJ2-4; TRBD2 matches at 7 bases. Germline-derived CDR1 and CDR2 are SEHNR and FQNEAQ (reference sequence). After removal of 1 base from V and 3 bases from J, the junction contained 6 bases not matched to a gene. This CDR3 comprises 16 residues. CDR3 coding DNA: TGTGCCAGCAGCTTAGGTGGAGGGAGGGTCAAAAACATTCAGTACTTC. It encodes CASSLGGGRVKNIQYF.

The chain is built from TRBV9 and TRBJ1-1; tentatively, D is TRBD1 (5 bases). Per the germline V gene, CDR1 is SGDLS and CDR2 is YYNGEE. Trimming took off 1 base at V and 1 base at J, with 5 bases between the two ends. The length of the CDR3 is 13 residues. Here the CDR3 reads CASSVRGNTEAFF. The CDR3 bases are TGTGCCAGCAGCGTAAGGGGGAACACTGAAGCTTTCTTT.

This chain connects TRBV7-2 to TRBJ2-1; 8 nucleotides line up with TRBD1. This CDR3 has 15 residues. The V segment lost 5 bases and the J segment 4 bases; nucleotides outside the gene matches: 7. Looked up from germline, CDR1 is SGHTA and CDR2 is FQGNSA. CDR3 protein: CASSARQGKYNEQFF. As DNA, the CDR3 is TGTGCCAGCAGCGCCCGACAGGGGAAGTACAATGAGCAGTTCTTC.

This chain links TRBV6-5 with TRBJ1-2; TRBD1 matches 7 bases. The CDR3 has 16 residues. Unmatched junction bases numbered 8, after V lost 2 bases and J lost 2 bases. The germline V gene has CDR1 MNHEY and CDR2 SVGAGI. CDR3 DNA: TGTGCCAGCAGTTACAAAAGGGGGCCAGCGAACTATGGCTACACCTTC. This encodes CASSYKRGPANYGYTF.

J is TRBJ1-6 and V is TRBV5-4; D not certain. V lost 0 bases to trimming and J lost 9 bases, with 10 bases between them. Per germline, CDR1 SGHNT and CDR2 YYREEE (reference sequence). This CDR3 comprises 14 residues. Here the CDR3 reads CASSLDRLGSPLHF. The CDR3 DNA follows: TGTGCCAGCAGCTTGGACCGGCTAGGTTCACCCCTCCACTTT.

V usage is TRBV20-1 and J usage is TRBJ2-7; no definite D call. Germline V lookup: CDR1 DFQATT, CDR2 SNEGSKA (reference sequence). The CDR3 consists of 10 residues. Trimming removed 3 bases from V and 5 bases from J, with 5 bases in between. The CDR3 sequence: CSASFDEQYF. As DNA, the CDR3 is TGCAGTGCTAGCTTTGACGAGCAGTACTTC.

This clone was seen a handful of times. J is TRBJ1-1 and V is TRBV5-5, with a weak D call TRBD1 (6 bases). In germline, CDR1 is SGHKS, CDR2 YYEKEE (reference sequence). The V end was cut by 1 base, the J end by 10 bases, with 11 bases between. CDR3 length: 12 amino acids. The CDR3 reads CASSLYREGAFF. The CDR3 coding sequence is TGTGCCAGCAGCTTGTACAGGGAGGGAGCTTTCTTT.

The V and J genes are TRBV7-9 and TRBJ1-1; D call uncertain. Germline CDR1 is SEHNR and CDR2 is FQNEAQ (reference sequence). V lost 8 bases and J lost 3, with 16 bases in between. CDR3 length: 14 amino acids. CDR3 DNA: TGTGCCAGCCACACAGACGCGGGCTACACTGAAGCTTTCTTT. Its protein product is CASHTDAGYTEAFF. Supplemented by reference TRBV7-9 and TRBJ1-1, the full variable domain reads DTGVSQNPRHKITKRGQNVTFRCDPISEHNRLYWYRQTLGQGPEFLTYFQNEAQLEKSRLLSDRFSAERPKGSFSTLEIQRTEQGDSAMYLCASHTDAGYTEAFFGQGTRLTVV.

J is TRBJ1-1 and V is TRBV2, with 7 nucleotides matching TRBD1. The CDR3 has 15 amino acids. V was clipped by 0 bases and J by 4 bases; unmatched bases: 5. In germline, CDR1 is SNHLY, CDR2 FYNNEI. CDR3 in DNA: TGTGCCAGCAGTGAAGCCGCGACAGGGAGCACTGAAGCTTTCTTT. Translated, it gives CASSEAATGSTEAFF.

This rearrangement joins TRBV7-2 to TRBJ1-1; D may be TRBD1 (6 bases). V lost 4 bases and J lost 4, with 10 bases in between. The CDR3 is 13 residues long. Germline V lookup: CDR1 SGHTA, CDR2 FQGNSA. The CDR3 bases are TGTGCCAGCAGCTACCACAGGGCCACTGAAGCTTTCTTT. It yields the protein CASSYHRATEAFF.

This clone came up a few times. The V and J genes are TRBV4-1 and TRBJ1-2; 7 bases are a match to TRBD1. The germline CDR1 and CDR2 sequences are MGHRA and YSYEKL. The J segment lost 8 bases and the V segment lost 1 base, leaving 13 bases of the junction unmatched. This CDR3 comprises 16 residues. This CDR3 is CASSQGPADRARGYTF. In DNA form, the CDR3 reads TGCGCCAGCAGCCAAGGACCCGCCGACAGGGCGCGAGGCTACACCTTC.

This rearrangement joins TRBV7-2 to TRBJ1-1; D possibly corresponds to TRBD1 (5 bases). CDR1 and CDR2 from the germline V gene are SGHTA and FQGNSA. The length of the CDR3 is 13 residues. Trimming pared 4 bases from V and 3 bases from J, leaving 9 bases between. As DNA, the CDR3 is TGTGCCAGCAGCTCTCTGACAGACACTGAAGCTTTCTTT. This gives the protein CASSSLTDTEAFF.

The chain carries TRBV5-1 and TRBJ2-1; TRBD2 aligns across 11 bases. Per the germline V gene, CDR1 is SGHRS and CDR2 is YFSETQ. V was pared by 4 bases and J by 9 bases, with 6 bases of the junction left unmatched. The CDR3 has 14 residues. CDR3: CASSPTTSGAEQFF. The CDR3 DNA follows: TGCGCCAGCAGCCCAACGACTAGCGGGGCTGAGCAGTTCTTC.

To note about this clone: One end of the junction does not line up with germline, which may come from a read error. This chain links TRBV7-9 with TRBJ1-2, with D possibly TRBD1 on 5 matching bases. In germline, CDR1 is SEHNR, CDR2 FQNEAQ (reference sequence). This CDR3 has 12 amino acids. The CDR3 loop reads CSSSFGGDGYTF. For the CDR3, the DNA is TGTTCCAGCAGCTTCGGAGGGGATGGCTACACCTTC. The whole variable domain, remainder taken from reference TRBV7-9 and TRBJ1-2, is DTGVSQNPRHKITKRGQNVTFRCDPISEHNRLYWYRQTLGQGPEFLTYFQNEAQLEKSRLLSDRFSAERPKGSFSTLEIQRTEQGDSAMYLCSSSFGGDGYTFGSGTRLTVV.